This T cell receptor (beta chain) was observed in a study of human T cells and chemical hapten exposure. At the level of the study: The patients, most of them female, presented with alopecia areata, totalis or universalis.

Per the germline V gene, CDR1 is SGHRS and CDR2 is YFSETQ. V gave up 6 bases and J gave up 4 bases; unmatched junction bases: 17. The CDR3 has 17 amino acids. Individual cDNA molecules received unique molecular identifiers in the library. Each CDR3 protein is one row after TCRdb ran MiXCR on the RACE reads. The sample lists fewer than 100,000 distinct CDR3 sequences, about a tenth occurring once. Described time point: patch test 2, 6 weeks after DPC sensitization. The treatment denotes: therapeutic diphenylcyclopropenone sensitization with weekly scalp DPC. Only after blood had been drawn was each patch test applied.

This sample comprised whole blood, obtained in connection with sensitization to the hapten diphenylcyclopropenone (DPC). The V and J genes are TRBV5-1 and TRBJ2-3, with 7 bases fitting TRBD1. The sequence was obtained from a woman in her 40s with alopecia areata. Some clones in this sample may be carry-over from other donors' samples. The CDR3 DNA is TGCGCCAGCACTCACTCCCCGGGACAGTCTCGCGCAGATACGCAGTATTTT. Its protein is CASTHSPGQSRADTQYF.